This TCR beta chain originates from a study of blood T cell repertoires in COVID-19. For the study at large: Samples of COVID-19 (acute and convalescent) were obtained from the United States, Italy and Spain. Sample material is recorded as cDNA or gDNA derived from T cells, B-cell-depleted T cells, or PBMCs.

In the original processing: Amplified reference gene primers provided the basis for estimating nucleated cell counts. Produced via immunoSEQ multiplex PCR; TCRdb's table is partial and in-frame only. D and trimming come from the DNA, and the V and J calls and clone size come from that table. The sample holds about 190,000 clones; 75% to 90% are singletons and the top ten take around 1.2%. The CDR3 consists of 13 residues. Trimming stripped 0 bases from V and 7 bases from J, with 4 bases between. Germline CDR1 is MNHNS and CDR2 is SASEGT. The J gene is TRBJ1-6, the V gene TRBV6-1, with D hard to call. The sequence was obtained from a man aged 25 to 45 with acute or convalescent COVID-19. The sequenced sample consisted of peripheral blood. CDR3 region: CASSEARNSPLHF. Here the CDR3 DNA reads TGTGCCAGCAGTGAAGCGAGGAATTCACCCCTCCACTTT.